These T cell receptor beta chains were read from a single sample in a study of T cells in localized non-small cell lung cancer. The data were produced by immunoSEQ multiplex PCR, yet TCRdb's version contains in-frame clones alone and is incomplete. The table shows some 34,000 clones, with just under 80% occurring only once. Sample: peripheral blood, taken before any cancer treatment. All receptors come from a male donor at least 60 years old with stage III squamous cell lung carcinoma. Both conserved end residues are part of each CDR3. Fields, in order: clone size, J gene, D gene, V gene, CDR3 protein, CDR3 DNA. A D gene is named only where the DNA matches it firmly. Expanded clones are given a class, and other clones once, few, many or no size at all.

abundance: -
j_gene: TRBJ2-3
d_gene: TRBD1
v_gene: TRBV7-6
CDR3aa: CASSLGTGGDTQYF
CDR3nt: TGTGCCAGCAGCTTAGGGACAGGGGGAGATACGCAGTATTTT

abundance: -
j_gene: TRBJ2-7
d_gene: -
v_gene: TRBV6-5
CDR3aa: CASSYRYEQYF
CDR3nt: TGTGCCAGCAGTTACCGATACGAGCAGTACTTC

abundance: -
j_gene: TRBJ2-5
d_gene: TRBD2
v_gene: TRBV23-1
CDR3aa: CASSRGGQETQYF
CDR3nt: TGCGCCAGCAGTCGCGGGGGGCAAGAGACCCAGTACTTC

abundance: -
j_gene: TRBJ2-3
d_gene: -
v_gene: TRBV11-2
CDR3aa: CASSSTGDTQYF
CDR3nt: TGTGCCAGCAGCTCCACAGGGGATACGCAGTATTTT

abundance: -
j_gene: TRBJ1-2
d_gene: TRBD1
v_gene: TRBV19
CDR3aa: CASMMTGEEVYGYTF
CDR3nt: TGTGCCAGTATGATGACAGGGGAGGAGGTCTATGGCTACACCTTC

abundance: few
j_gene: TRBJ1-3
d_gene: TRBD1
v_gene: TRBV6-5
CDR3aa: CASSYSGQTAGNTIYF
CDR3nt: TGTGCCAGCAGTTATTCGGGACAGACAGCTGGAAACACCATATATTTT

abundance: -
j_gene: TRBJ2-5
d_gene: TRBD1
v_gene: TRBV5-1
CDR3aa: CASFLDREQETQYF
CDR3nt: TGCGCCAGCTTTCTGGACAGGGAGCAAGAGACCCAGTACTTC

abundance: -
j_gene: TRBJ1-2
d_gene: TRBD1
v_gene: TRBV9
CDR3aa: CASTRGQATNYGYTF
CDR3nt: TGTGCCAGCACCAGGGGGCAGGCCACTAACTATGGCTACACCTTC

abundance: -
j_gene: TRBJ2-2
d_gene: TRBD1
v_gene: TRBV5-4
CDR3aa: CASSSMTGGLEWTGELFF
CDR3nt: TGTGCCAGCAGCTCGATGACAGGGGGCTTGGAGTGGACCGGGGAGCTGTTTTTT

abundance: -
j_gene: TRBJ2-5
d_gene: -
v_gene: TRBV28
CDR3aa: CASSPGTLRRAGPQETQYF
CDR3nt: TGTGCCAGCAGTCCCGGGACACTCCGGAGGGCGGGACCTCAAGAGACCCAGTACTTC

abundance: -
j_gene: TRBJ2-5
d_gene: -
v_gene: TRBV2
CDR3aa: CASSEYGPLTQYF
CDR3nt: TGTGCCAGCAGTGAATATGGCCCCCTGACCCAGTACTTC

abundance: -
j_gene: TRBJ2-3
d_gene: TRBD1
v_gene: TRBV19
CDR3aa: CASSIPRGPDTQYF
CDR3nt: TGTGCCAGTAGTATACCGAGGGGGCCAGATACGCAGTATTTT

abundance: -
j_gene: TRBJ2-1
d_gene: -
v_gene: TRBV27
CDR3aa: CASRRASEDNEQFF
CDR3nt: TGTGCCAGCAGGAGGGCTAGCGAGGACAATGAGCAGTTCTTC

abundance: -
j_gene: TRBJ2-2
d_gene: -
v_gene: TRBV5-1
CDR3aa: CASSLRAGGELFF
CDR3nt: TGCGCCAGCAGCTTGAGGGCGGGAGGGGAGCTGTTTTTT

abundance: -
j_gene: TRBJ1-1
d_gene: -
v_gene: TRBV5-1
CDR3aa: CASRGRGNTEAFF
CDR3nt: TGCGCCAGCAGAGGTAGGGGGAACACTGAAGCTTTCTTT

abundance: few
j_gene: TRBJ2-2
d_gene: -
v_gene: TRBV19
CDR3aa: CASKDQNTGELFF
CDR3nt: TGTGCCTCCAAGGACCAGAACACCGGGGAGCTGTTTTTT

abundance: -
j_gene: TRBJ1-1
d_gene: -
v_gene: TRBV7-9
CDR3aa: CASSFYTGLNTEAFF
CDR3nt: TGTGCCAGCAGCTTTTATACAGGATTGAACACTGAAGCTTTCTTT

abundance: -
j_gene: TRBJ2-4
d_gene: -
v_gene: TRBV4-1
CDR3aa: CASSQEQNRAKNIQYF
CDR3nt: TGCGCCAGCAGCCAAGAACAGAACAGGGCCAAAAACATTCAGTACTTC

abundance: -
j_gene: TRBJ2-1
d_gene: -
v_gene: TRBV14
CDR3aa: CASSQEWGNNEQFF
CDR3nt: TGTGCCAGCAGCCAAGAATGGGGGAACAATGAGCAGTTCTTC

abundance: once
j_gene: TRBJ1-1
d_gene: TRBD1
v_gene: TRBV6-6
CDR3aa: CASSQQGPLNTEAFF
CDR3nt: TGTGCCAGCAGTCAACAGGGGCCCCTGAACACTGAAGCTTTCTTT

abundance: -
j_gene: TRBJ2-6
d_gene: -
v_gene: TRBV11-2
CDR3aa: CASSLRSGANVLTF
CDR3nt: TGTGCCAGCAGCTTACGCTCTGGGGCCAACGTCCTGACTTTC

abundance: -
j_gene: TRBJ2-1
d_gene: TRBD2
v_gene: TRBV4-2
CDR3aa: CASSQDWRGTYNEQFF
CDR3nt: TGTGCCAGCAGCCAAGACTGGCGGGGGACCTACAATGAGCAGTTCTTC

abundance: -
j_gene: TRBJ2-7
d_gene: -
v_gene: TRBV7-6
CDR3aa: CASSPLYEQYF
CDR3nt: TGTGCCAGCAGCCCCCTCTACGAGCAGTACTTC

abundance: few
j_gene: TRBJ1-2
d_gene: TRBD1
v_gene: TRBV28
CDR3aa: CASSTLTGNRPNYGYTF
CDR3nt: TGTGCCAGCAGTACGTTGACAGGGAACCGACCTAACTATGGCTACACCTTC

abundance: -
j_gene: TRBJ2-1
d_gene: TRBD1
v_gene: TRBV7-6
CDR3aa: CASSSARDRVYEQFF
CDR3nt: TGTGCCAGCAGCTCGGCCCGGGACAGGGTCTATGAGCAGTTCTTC

abundance: -
j_gene: TRBJ2-5
d_gene: -
v_gene: TRBV5-1
CDR3aa: CASSRGQQQEETQYF
CDR3nt: TGCGCCAGCAGTCGAGGACAGCAGCAGGAAGAGACCCAGTACTTC

abundance: -
j_gene: TRBJ2-3
d_gene: -
v_gene: TRBV5-1
CDR3aa: CASSLGQDQPQYF
CDR3nt: TGCGCCAGCAGCTTGGGACAGGATCAGCCCCAGTATTTT

abundance: -
j_gene: TRBJ2-3
d_gene: TRBD2
v_gene: TRBV9
CDR3aa: CASSDPSGPTDTQYF
CDR3nt: TGTGCCAGCAGCGATCCTAGCGGACCCACAGATACGCAGTATTTT

abundance: -
j_gene: TRBJ2-4
d_gene: -
v_gene: TRBV7-9
CDR3aa: CASTFSGNGNIQYF
CDR3nt: TGTGCCAGCACCTTCAGTGGGAATGGAAACATTCAGTACTTC

abundance: once
j_gene: TRBJ2-3
d_gene: TRBD2
v_gene: TRBV5-5
CDR3aa: CASSFPSGGAVDTQYF
CDR3nt: TGTGCCAGCAGCTTTCCTAGCGGGGGGGCTGTAGATACGCAGTATTTT

abundance: -
j_gene: TRBJ2-5
d_gene: -
v_gene: TRBV5-1
CDR3aa: CASSPFGGEETQYF
CDR3nt: TGCGCCAGCAGCCCGTTCGGCGGAGAAGAGACCCAGTACTTC

abundance: -
j_gene: TRBJ2-1
d_gene: -
v_gene: TRBV4-2
CDR3aa: CASSPDRNNEQFF
CDR3nt: TGTGCCAGCAGCCCGGACAGAAACAATGAGCAGTTCTTC

abundance: -
j_gene: TRBJ1-5
d_gene: -
v_gene: TRBV28
CDR3aa: CASSLSWAASNQPQHF
CDR3nt: TGTGCCAGCAGTTTATCCTGGGCGGCTAGCAATCAGCCCCAGCATTTT

abundance: -
j_gene: TRBJ2-2
d_gene: TRBD1
v_gene: TRBV14
CDR3aa: CASSQDKGQGAPGELFF
CDR3nt: TGTGCCAGCAGCCAAGATAAGGGACAGGGGGCTCCCGGGGAGCTGTTTTTT

abundance: -
j_gene: TRBJ2-5
d_gene: -
v_gene: TRBV9
CDR3aa: CASSGSGRPQETQYF
CDR3nt: TGTGCCAGCAGCGGGTCAGGGAGGCCCCAAGAGACCCAGTACTTC

abundance: -
j_gene: TRBJ1-1
d_gene: -
v_gene: TRBV9
CDR3aa: CASSVVAGTEAFF
CDR3nt: TGTGCCAGCAGCGTGGTAGCGGGCACTGAAGCTTTCTTT

abundance: -
j_gene: TRBJ2-7
d_gene: TRBD1
v_gene: TRBV11-3
CDR3aa: CASSTGQGTGSYEQYF
CDR3nt: TGTGCCAGCAGCACGGGACAGGGGACTGGCTCCTACGAGCAGTACTTC

abundance: -
j_gene: TRBJ2-7
d_gene: -
v_gene: TRBV20-1
CDR3aa: CSAAERYEQYF
CDR3nt: TGCAGTGCTGCGGAGCGCTACGAGCAGTACTTC

abundance: -
j_gene: TRBJ1-2
d_gene: -
v_gene: TRBV5-6
CDR3aa: CASIGGAGGYGYTF
CDR3nt: TGTGCCAGCATCGGGGGTGCGGGGGGCTATGGCTACACCTTC

abundance: -
j_gene: TRBJ1-1
d_gene: -
v_gene: TRBV6-4
CDR3aa: CASRPRGDGTEAFF
CDR3nt: TGTGCCAGCAGACCGCGGGGGGATGGGACTGAAGCTTTCTTT

abundance: -
j_gene: TRBJ2-3
d_gene: TRBD2
v_gene: TRBV19
CDR3aa: CASSVTPGLAGGMDTQYF
CDR3nt: TGTGCCAGTAGTGTGACTCCGGGACTAGCGGGGGGGATGGATACGCAGTATTTT

abundance: -
j_gene: TRBJ2-5
d_gene: -
v_gene: TRBV5-1
CDR3aa: CASSLAEQQETQYF
CDR3nt: TGCGCCAGCAGCTTGGCAGAGCAACAAGAGACCCAGTACTTC

abundance: few
j_gene: TRBJ1-2
d_gene: -
v_gene: TRBV30
CDR3aa: CAWSPGQLYTF
CDR3nt: TGTGCCTGGAGTCCCGGACAGCTCTACACCTTC

abundance: -
j_gene: TRBJ1-5
d_gene: -
v_gene: TRBV7-2
CDR3aa: CASSRTGNSNQPQHF
CDR3nt: TGTGCCAGCAGCCGGACGGGGAATAGCAATCAGCCCCAGCATTTT

abundance: -
j_gene: TRBJ1-2
d_gene: -
v_gene: TRBV28
CDR3aa: CASSAPGGLEGYTF
CDR3nt: TGTGCCAGCAGTGCCCCGGGGGGGCTAGAAGGCTACACCTTC

abundance: -
j_gene: TRBJ2-6
d_gene: -
v_gene: TRBV15
CDR3aa: CATSANGANVLTF
CDR3nt: TGTGCCACCAGCGCGAATGGGGCCAACGTCCTGACTTTC

abundance: -
j_gene: TRBJ1-4
d_gene: TRBD1
v_gene: TRBV7-8
CDR3aa: CASSLRDRDEKLFF
CDR3nt: TGTGCCAGCAGCTTAAGGGACAGGGATGAAAAACTGTTTTTT

abundance: -
j_gene: TRBJ1-6
d_gene: -
v_gene: TRBV2
CDR3aa: CASSEVTQASYNSPLHF
CDR3nt: TGTGCCAGCAGTGAGGTCACCCAGGCCTCCTATAATTCACCCCTCCACTTT